The 25 T cell receptor beta chains reported below all come from one sample, sequenced in a study of a mutant IDH1 vaccine in newly diagnosed glioma. Regarding time point: week 35, safety follow-up. In the vaccine, a single dose held 300 ug of the mutant IDH1 20-mer peptide, along with topical imiquimod. Antigens of these TCRs are unknown. The data were produced by immunoSEQ multiplex PCR, yet TCRdb's version contains in-frame clones alone and is incomplete. The data hold 30,000 to 40,000 clones, with around three quarters observed a single time. Source: PBMCs, taken from a glioma patient whose treatment included an IDH1 peptide vaccine. These TCRs come from a man aged 35 to 55 with glioma. Some clones in this sample may be carry-over from other donors' samples.

V is TRBV21-1 and J is TRBJ1-6; TRBD1, the D gene given by the table, was not confirmed from the DNA. TRBV21-1 is annotated as a pseudogene. The CDR3 totals 20 residues. As DNA, the CDR3 is TGTGCCAGCATTTCAGCCGGAGGGGGCCGAAACCCAACCAATAATTCACCCCTCCACTTT. Translation gives CASISAGGGRNPTNNSPLHF.

The rearrangement uses TRBV7-6 and TRBJ1-1; D remains unclear. With 5 bases removed from V and 1 base from J, the gap between germline ends came to 8 bases. CDR3 size: 13 residues. Germline assignment: CDR1 SGHVS and CDR2 FNYEAQ. CDR3 sequence (DNA): TGTGCCAGCAGCCCCCTCTGGAACACTGAAGCTTTCTTT. Its translation: CASSPLWNTEAFF.

This clone came up once. The chain carries TRBV13 and TRBJ2-7; TRBD2 might be the D (6 bases). This CDR3 has 15 amino acids. CDR1 PRHDT and CDR2 FYEKMQ come from the germline V gene (reference sequence). V was pared by 5 bases and J by 3 bases, with 17 bases between. CDR3 amino acids: CASSPGPEGNYEQYF. As DNA, the CDR3 is TGTGCCAGCAGCCCAGGGCCGGAGGGAAACTACGAGCAGTACTTC.

V is TRBV11-3 and J is TRBJ2-3; D call uncertain. The CDR3 has 13 amino acids. V was shortened by 0 bases and J by 3 bases, with 4 bases between the two germline ends. Germline CDR1 SGHNT, CDR2 YENEEA. In DNA, the CDR3 is TGTGCCAGCAGCTTAGATACGACAGATACGCAGTATTTT. As protein: CASSLDTTDTQYF.

This chain joins TRBV5-1 and TRBJ1-6; 8 nucleotides agree with TRBD1. Germline lookup yields CDR1 SGHRS and CDR2 YFSETQ. The CDR3 is 14 residues long. V lost 4 bases, J lost 11 bases, and 8 bases stayed unmatched. The CDR3 protein is CASSDDRGLTPLHF. The CDR3 coding sequence is TGCGCCAGCAGCGATGACAGGGGCCTAACACCCCTCCACTTT.

CDR3 bases: TGTGCCAGCAGTCCCCAGGGGGTCCTCCTACGCGAGCAGTACTTC. It encodes CASSPQGVLLREQYF. V usage is TRBV27 and J usage is TRBJ2-7; 7 bases are shared with TRBD1. Germline V gene data show CDR1 as MNHEY and CDR2 as SMNVEV (reference sequence). V was clipped by 5 bases and J by 6 bases; unmatched bases: 13. This CDR3 region has 15 residues.

This CDR3 reads CASSLARIYNEQFF. In nucleotides, the CDR3 is TGTGCCAGCAGCTTAGCCAGAATCTACAATGAGCAGTTCTTC. The chain is built from TRBV7-8 and TRBJ2-1; D gene uncertain. The CDR3 is made up of 14 amino acids. Germline V gene sequence: CDR1 SGHVS, CDR2 FQNEAQ. V was cut by 0 bases and J by 3 bases, with 6 bases left in between.

V is TRBV5-8 and J is TRBJ1-5; no definite D call. Germline V gives CDR1 SGHTS, CDR2 YDEGEE. V was cut by 1 base and J by 1 base, with 9 bases left in between. CDR3 length: 15 amino acids. CDR3 DNA sequence: TGTGCCAGCAGCTTGAACCCGGCAAGCAATCAGCCCCAGCATTTT. Its translation is CASSLNPASNQPQHF.

This chain connects TRBV9 to TRBJ1-4; D not resolved. The V gene's germline CDR1 is SGDLS and CDR2 YYNGEE. V gave up 0 bases and J gave up 5 bases, with 11 bases separating them. The CDR3 is 15 amino acids. The CDR3, as DNA: TGTGCCAGCAGCGTAGCTACGGGTCGAAATGAAAAACTGTTTTTT. Encoded protein: CASSVATGRNEKLFF. Complete variable domain (other parts from reference TRBV9 and TRBJ1-4): DSGVTQTPKHLITATGQRVTLRCSPRSGDLSVYWYQQSLDQGLQFLIQYYNGEERAKGNILERFSAQQFPDLHSELNLSSLELGDSALYFCASSVATGRNEKLFFGSGTQLSVL.

J is TRBJ2-7 and V is TRBV14; D may be TRBD1 (6 bases). The CDR3 runs to 15 residues. V was cut by 3 bases and J by 0 bases, with 12 bases left in between. The germline V gene has CDR1 SGHDN and CDR2 FVKESK. The CDR3 coding sequence is TGTGCCAGCAGCCACCCGACAGGAGACTCCTACGAGCAGTACTTC. Amino acids: CASSHPTGDSYEQYF. The variable domain in full, completed from reference TRBV14 and TRBJ2-7, reads EAGVTQFPSHSVIEKGQTVTLRCDPISGHDNLYWYRRVMGKEIKFLLHFVKESKQDESGMPNNRFLAERTGGTYSTLKVQPAELEDSGVYFCASSHPTGDSYEQYFGPGTRLTVT.

The rearrangement uses TRBV9 and TRBJ1-2; D perhaps matches TRBD1 (5 bases). From germline, CDR1 is SGDLS and CDR2 YYNGEE. The CDR3 consists of 13 residues. Trimming stripped 4 bases from V and 3 bases from J, with 10 bases between. CDR3 residues: CASSYGTDYGYTF. CDR3 sequence (DNA): TGTGCCAGCAGCTACGGGACGGACTATGGCTACACCTTC. The full variable domain, with the rest looked up from reference TRBV9 and TRBJ1-2, is DSGVTQTPKHLITATGQRVTLRCSPRSGDLSVYWYQQSLDQGLQFLIQYYNGEERAKGNILERFSAQQFPDLHSELNLSSLELGDSALYFCASSYGTDYGYTFGSGTRLTVV.

The rearrangement joins TRBV5-8 to TRBJ1-1, with 8 bases that match TRBD1. V lost 0 bases, J lost 7 bases, and 8 bases stayed unmatched. Germline CDR1 and CDR2: SGHTS and YDEGEE. The CDR3 consists of 15 residues. The CDR3 DNA sequence: TGTGCCAGCAGCTTGGTGTGGGACAGGAGTCTTGAAGCTTTCTTT. Translating gives CASSLVWDRSLEAFF.

This chain joins TRBV5-1 and TRBJ1-2, with TRBD1 matching 9 bases. This CDR3 is 15 amino acids long. Germline V gives CDR1 SGHRS, CDR2 YFSETQ. The V segment lost 0 bases and the J segment 5 bases; nucleotides outside the gene matches: 5. DNA of the CDR3: TGCGCCAGCAGCTTGGATGGACAGGGGCTTTATGGCTACACCTTC. Translated: CASSLDGQGLYGYTF.

The V gene is TRBV7-6, the J gene TRBJ2-1; D possibly corresponds to TRBD2 (6 bases). There are 13 residues in the CDR3. Trimming left V 5 bases short and J 9 bases short, with 14 bases between. The germline gives CDR1 SGHVS, CDR2 FNYEAQ. CDR3 loop: CASSPETRSEQFF. The CDR3 DNA follows: TGTGCCAGCAGCCCAGAGACTAGGTCTGAGCAGTTCTTC.

CDR3 nucleotide sequence: TGTGCCAGCAGTCCAGACAGGAGCAATCAGCCCCAGCATTTT. Translated, it gives CASSPDRSNQPQHF. The rearrangement uses TRBV6-6 and TRBJ1-5, with a weak D call TRBD1 (6 bases). V gave up 5 bases and J gave up 1 base, with 9 bases separating them. The V gene's germline CDR1 is MNHNY and CDR2 SVGAGI (reference sequence). This CDR3 spans 14 amino acids.

This clone was found a few times. This sequence joins TRBV2 and TRBJ1-1; no firm D call. V dropped 6 bases and J dropped 0 bases, with 14 bases sitting between them. In germline, CDR1 is SNHLY, CDR2 FYNNEI. The CDR3 spans 15 residues. The CDR3 loop reads CASSPPGEMNTEAFF. The CDR3 nucleotides are TGTGCCAGCAGCCCCCCCGGGGAGATGAACACTGAAGCTTTCTTT.

By share of the sample, this clone is medium-sized. The J gene is TRBJ1-4, the V gene TRBV15; TRBD1 matches at 11 bases. CDR1 and CDR2 from the germline V gene are LNHNV and YYDKDF (reference sequence). V shed 0 bases and J 12 bases; nucleotides not matched to a gene: 6. The CDR3 has 15 amino acids. The CDR3 is CATSRDRTGGSELFF. CDR3 DNA: TGTGCCACCAGCAGAGATCGGACAGGGGGCTCGGAACTGTTTTTT.

This sequence joins TRBV19 and TRBJ2-1; D uncertain. Germline assignment: CDR1 LNHDA and CDR2 SQIVND (reference sequence). Trimming pared 9 bases from V and 7 bases from J, leaving 22 bases between. This CDR3 comprises 15 residues. In nucleotides, the CDR3 is TGTGCCAGCTCCTCACCCGGGTCCCACGGGAATGAGCAGTTCTTC. Encoded protein: CASSSPGSHGNEQFF.

V and J are TRBV30 and TRBJ1-5; possibly TRBD1 for D (6 bases). The CDR3 has 16 residues. Deletions cut 0 bases from V and 1 base from J, with 13 bases between. Germline lookup yields CDR1 GTSNPN and CDR2 SVGIG (reference sequence). CDR3 loop: CAWSVNVGGSNQPQHF. In DNA, the CDR3 is TGTGCCTGGAGTGTAAACGTAGGGGGGAGCAATCAGCCCCAGCATTTT.

This chain joins TRBV4-1 and TRBJ2-7, with D perhaps matching TRBD2 (7 bases). Germline CDR1 MGHRA, CDR2 YSYEKL. V gave up 8 bases and J gave up 6 bases, with 23 bases separating them. This CDR3 has 15 residues. The CDR3: CASSPTRGGKGEQYF. In nucleotides, the CDR3 is TGCGCCAGCTCTCCGACGAGGGGGGGGAAGGGCGAGCAGTACTTC.

This CDR3 reads CASSGVTGSSEKLFF. CDR3 sequence (DNA): TGCGCCAGCAGCGGAGTAACAGGGTCGTCGGAAAAACTGTTTTTT. V gene TRBV5-1 combines with J gene TRBJ1-4; weak D call: TRBD1 (6 bases). CDR3 size: 15 residues. Germline V lookup: CDR1 SGHRS, CDR2 YFSETQ. Trimming took 4 bases from V and 8 from J, leaving 18 bases between them.

V and J are TRBV5-6 and TRBJ2-6; D gene uncertain. The CDR3 sequence is 18 residues long. The germline CDR1 and CDR2 sequences are SGHDT and YYEEEE. V was trimmed by 0 bases and J by 0 bases, leaving 13 bases between them. CDR3 residues: CASSLGARPDSGANVLTF. The CDR3 nucleotides read TGTGCCAGCAGCTTGGGGGCACGGCCAGACTCTGGGGCCAACGTCCTGACTTTC. The whole variable domain, remainder taken from reference TRBV5-6 and TRBJ2-6, is DAGVTQSPTHLIKTRGQQVTLRCSPKSGHDTVSWYQQALGQGPQFIFQYYEEEERQRGNFPDRFSGHQFPNYSSELNVNALLLGDSALYLCASSLGARPDSGANVLTFGAGSRLTVL.

The chain employs TRBV7-2 and TRBJ2-3; D not resolved. This CDR3 region has 15 residues. Germline V gene lookup returns CDR1 SGHTA and CDR2 FQGNSA. The ends were cut back, 2 bases at V and 2 bases at J, with 11 bases in the middle. The CDR3 DNA follows: TGTGCCAGCAGCTTAATGGTCCAGGCCACAGATACGCAGTATTTT. Translated: CASSLMVQATDTQYF.

The J gene is TRBJ1-6, the V gene TRBV27; D ambiguous. CDR1 is MNHEY and CDR2 is SMNVEV in the germline V gene (reference sequence). The CDR3 runs to 15 residues. The V gene lost 7 bases and the J gene lost 5 bases, with 15 bases spanning the gap. The CDR3: CASTLGGLDNSPLHF. The CDR3 coding sequence is TGTGCCAGCACCTTGGGAGGGTTGGATAATTCACCCCTCCACTTT.

This chain uses TRBV5-1 with TRBJ2-2; D possibly corresponds to TRBD1 (5 bases). CDR1 and CDR2 from the germline V gene are SGHRS and YFSETQ. The CDR3 is 14 amino acids. V was shortened by 5 bases and J by 3 bases, with 11 bases between the two germline ends. Here the CDR3 DNA reads TGCGCCAGCAGAGTGGGGCGCGACACCGGGGAGCTGTTTTTT. As protein: CASRVGRDTGELFF.